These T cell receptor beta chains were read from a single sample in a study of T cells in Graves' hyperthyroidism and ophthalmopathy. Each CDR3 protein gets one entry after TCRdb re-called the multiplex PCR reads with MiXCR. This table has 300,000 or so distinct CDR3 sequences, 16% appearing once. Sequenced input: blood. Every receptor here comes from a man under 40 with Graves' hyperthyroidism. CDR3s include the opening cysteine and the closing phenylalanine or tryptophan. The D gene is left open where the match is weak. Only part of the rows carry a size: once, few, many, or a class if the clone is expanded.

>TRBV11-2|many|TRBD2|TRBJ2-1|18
CASSSGLAGGRRYNEQFF
TGTGCCAGCAGCTCAGGACTAGCGGGAGGGCGTCGCTACAATGAGCAGTTCTTC
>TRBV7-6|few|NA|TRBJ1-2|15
CASSPSTDSAYGYTF
TGTGCCAGCAGCCCTTCGACCGATTCCGCCTATGGCTACACCTTC
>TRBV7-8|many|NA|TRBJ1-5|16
CASSLEGMALNQPQHF
TGTGCCAGCAGCTTAGAAGGGATGGCACTCAATCAGCCCCAGCATTTT
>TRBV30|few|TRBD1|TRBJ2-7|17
CAWSAKGQSQWGYEQYF
TGTGCCTGGAGTGCAAAGGGACAGTCCCAGTGGGGCTACGAGCAGTACTTC
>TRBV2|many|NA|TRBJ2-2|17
CASSHPALPTLTGELFF
TGTGCCAGCTCACATCCGGCCCTCCCGACCCTCACCGGGGAGCTGTTTTTT
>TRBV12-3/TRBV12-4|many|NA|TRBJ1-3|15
CASSLAGSSGNTIYF
TGTGCCAGCAGTTTAGCGGGGAGCTCTGGAAACACCATATATTTT
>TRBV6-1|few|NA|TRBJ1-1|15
CASSAPGSRNTEAFF
TGTGCCAGCAGTGCACCAGGGAGTCGGAACACTGAAGCTTTCTTT
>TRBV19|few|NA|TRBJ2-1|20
CASSIRGELPLLSYHNEQFF
TGTGCCAGTAGTATTAGGGGAGAGCTACCACTGCTATCTTACCACAATGAGCAGTTCTTC
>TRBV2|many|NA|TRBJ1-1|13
CASSVDMNTEAFF
TGTGCCAGCAGTGTAGATATGAACACTGAAGCTTTCTTT
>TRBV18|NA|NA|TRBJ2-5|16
CASSLNLQGAGETQYF
TGTGCCAGCTCACTAAATCTCCAAGGGGCCGGGGAGACCCAGTACTTC
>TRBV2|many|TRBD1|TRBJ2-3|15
CASNRGQGGTDTQYF
TGTGCCAGCAATAGGGGACAGGGAGGGACAGATACGCAGTATTTT
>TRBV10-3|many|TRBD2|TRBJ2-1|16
CAISVWREGSYNEQFF
TGTGCCATCAGTGTTTGGCGGGAGGGCTCCTACAATGAGCAGTTCTTC
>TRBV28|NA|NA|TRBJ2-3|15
CASSPGTVSTDTQYF
TGTGCCAGCAGTCCCGGGACTGTGAGCACAGATACGCAGTATTTT